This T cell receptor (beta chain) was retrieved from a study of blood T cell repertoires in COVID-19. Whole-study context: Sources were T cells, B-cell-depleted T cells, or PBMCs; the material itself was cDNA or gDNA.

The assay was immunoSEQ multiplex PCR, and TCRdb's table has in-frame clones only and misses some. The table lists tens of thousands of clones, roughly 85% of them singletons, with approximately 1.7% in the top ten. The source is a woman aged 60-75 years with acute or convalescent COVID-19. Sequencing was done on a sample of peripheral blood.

CDR3 residues: CAWTKTGAYGYTF. The CDR3 nucleotides are TGTGCCTGGACGAAGACAGGGGCCTATGGCTACACCTTC. V and J are TRBV30 and TRBJ1-2; 8 bases are shared with TRBD1. Germline-derived CDR1 and CDR2 are GTSNPN and SVGIG (reference sequence). The CDR3 is 13 amino acids. The junction had 5 bases not matched to a gene; V was cut back by 4 bases and J by 4 bases.